Included here is one T cell receptor beta chain sequence, with context. The specificity of this receptor is unknown. Per-nucleotide qualities are absent, and no much larger clonotype sits a single base away. Genomic DNA was isolated from the sorted cells so that the TCRbeta CDR3 region could be sequenced. TCRbeta CDR3 regions were sequenced using the immunoSEQ Assay. The clones in this table, taken by TCRdb from immuneACCESS, are in-frame only. Not every clone is retained; where verified, under half of the shortfall comes from an unresolved V gene, and the cause of the rest is unknown. The sample table holds approximately 62,000 clones, of which nearly 95% were seen once. The top ten hold 13% of the sample. This specimen comes from a study of OX40 agonist ivuxolimab in advanced cancers. For the study in its entirety: Ivuxolimab was an agonistic, fully human IgG2 monoclonal antibody directed against OX40 (CD134), a costimulatory receptor. Intravenous ivuxolimab was administered to patients every 2 weeks at six dose levels: 0.01, 0.1, 0.3, 1.5, 3 and 10 mg/kg. Of the roughly 54 dose-escalation patients, hepatocellular carcinoma was present in 19, melanoma in roughly 15, renal cell carcinoma in 9 and head and neck cancer in 9. In the dose-escalation cohort, roughly 80% of patients were male, and the mean age was approximately 64 years, with a range of roughly 20 to 85. Patients were allowed to have had prior anti-PD-1, anti-PD-L1 or anti-CTLA-4 therapy, and approximately 41% of the dose-escalation patients had previously received checkpoint inhibitors. Partial responses occurred in three dose-escalation patients: two with cutaneous melanoma and one with hepatocellular carcinoma. The purpose of peripheral TCRbeta sequencing was to test whether ivuxolimab changed TCR sequence diversity and led to clonal T-cell expansion. The monotherapy dose-escalation portion (N ≈ 50 patients) of the phase I ivuxolimab trial is reported in the paper. Points the paper makes about the study in general: After ivuxolimab, CD8+ T cells had more expanded clones than CD4+ T cells on average. At doses of 0.1 to 3.0 mg/kg, clonal expansion of both CD4+ and CD8+ blood T cells was observed from baseline to week 6. Low levels of normalized T-cell clonal expansion were also seen in some patients who did not respond. The antigen specificity of the clonally expanded peripheral T cells was not determined. In the 0.1-3.0 mg/kg groups, partial responders had among the lowest normalized peripheral clonal expansion, particularly in CD8+ T cells.

Patients with a history of autoimmune disease or receiving systemic immunosuppression were excluded from the trial. Peripheral blood for TCR sequencing was collected from all dose cohorts at baseline, on cycle 4 day 1, and on cycle 7 day 1. The samples were drawn from a first-in-human, open-label, multicenter phase I dose-escalation trial of ivuxolimab. Adults with locally advanced or metastatic head and neck squamous cell, hepatocellular, melanoma or renal cell carcinoma were enrolled in the trial. Before TCR sequencing, CD4+ T cells and CD8+ T cells from peripheral blood were sorted into separate populations. The sample was CD4+ or CD8+ T cells sorted from blood, taken in a trial of the OX40 agonist ivuxolimab. The receptor comes from an adult with an advanced solid tumor such as melanoma, head and neck, liver or kidney cancer.

Here is the DNA: TGCGCCAGCAGTGATGACACTGAAGCTTTCTTT. The encoded protein is CASSDDTEAFF. This chain is built from TRBV10-2 and TRBJ1-1, with the identity of the D gene unclear. CDR1 WSHSY and CDR2 SAAADI are derived from the germline V gene. V gives up 3 bases and J gives up 3 bases, and the segment between their germline ends measures 2 bases. Its CDR3 holds 11 amino acids, cysteine through phenylalanine. CDR3 DNA only is kept here, 33 bases in frame from base 1.